Each of the 23 T cell receptor beta chains below was sequenced from the same sample in a study of T cells in localized non-small cell lung cancer. The data were produced by immunoSEQ multiplex PCR, yet TCRdb's version contains in-frame clones alone and is incomplete. Of roughly 2,100 clones listed, approximately 40% are singletons. Specimen: lung tumor tissue, collected before any cancer treatment. All receptors come from a male donor older than 55 with stage II squamous cell lung carcinoma.

This sequence joins TRBV6-1 and TRBJ2-7; D is unclear. V dropped 1 base and J dropped 3 bases, with 7 bases sitting between them. Germline V gene sequence: CDR1 MNHNS, CDR2 SASEGT. The CDR3 contains 13 residues. The CDR3 DNA is TGTGCCAGCAGTGAAGGGGCAGACTACGAGCAGTACTTC. Translating gives CASSEGADYEQYF.

This chain connects TRBV19 to TRBJ2-1; TRBD2 is a possible D gene (5 bases). This CDR3 is 15 amino acids long. Germline CDR1 is LNHDA and CDR2 is SQIVND (reference sequence). The ends were cut back, 5 bases at V and 0 bases at J, with 11 bases in the middle. The CDR3 DNA reads TGTGCCAGTAGTCCCGAGCGGAGCTCCTACAATGAGCAGTTCTTC. It is translated as CASSPERSSYNEQFF.

The DNA of the CDR3 is TGTGCCAGTAGTATGACCGGGACTGCCGGGGGCAATGAGCAGTTCTTC. This encodes CASSMTGTAGGNEQFF. This sequence joins TRBV19 and TRBJ2-1; a possible D gene is TRBD2 (6 bases). Trimming pared 3 bases from V and 6 bases from J, leaving 18 bases between. CDR1 LNHDA and CDR2 SQIVND come from the germline V gene (reference sequence). The CDR3 spans 16 residues.

The chain is built from TRBV16 and TRBJ2-7; possibly TRBD2 for D (5 bases). The germline V gene has CDR1 KGHSY and CDR2 FQNENV. CDR3 size: 10 residues. V lost 7 bases and J lost 8, with 9 bases in between. CDR3 sequence reads: CASTPGKQYF. The DNA for the CDR3 is TGTGCCAGCACCCCGGGGAAGCAGTACTTC.

The gene calls are TRBV6-4 and TRBJ2-1; D call uncertain. Germline V CDR1 and CDR2: MRHNA, SNTAGT. Trimming cost V 7 bases and J 0 bases, with 22 bases left between them. The CDR3 loop spans 18 amino acids. The CDR3 region is CASIRPRPQESSYNEQFF. The CDR3 DNA reads TGTGCCAGCATAAGGCCCCGCCCTCAAGAGAGCTCCTACAATGAGCAGTTCTTC.

The J gene is TRBJ1-1, the V gene TRBV1. TRBV1 is a listed pseudogene. The CDR3 has 16 residues. The CDR3 here is CASRKSGGLGDTEAFF. The CDR3 DNA reads as TGCGCCAGCAGAAAAAGCGGGGGCCTAGGGGACACTGAAGCTTTCTTT.

The chain carries TRBV28 and TRBJ1-5, with D tentatively TRBD1 (5 bases). V was pared by 6 bases and J by 0 bases, with 15 bases between. Germline V gives CDR1 MDHEN, CDR2 SYDVKM. This CDR3 comprises 16 residues. The CDR3 nucleotides read TGTGCCAGCAGACCGACAGTCGACTATAGCAATCAGCCCCAGCATTTT. Translating gives CASRPTVDYSNQPQHF.

This clone was detected a few times. The J gene is TRBJ1-1, the V gene TRBV6-8, with TRBD1 matching over 8 bases. Germline CDR1 MNHGY, CDR2 SAAAGT. The ends lost 11 bases at V and 6 bases at J; junction bases unmatched: 17. The CDR3 has 15 residues. This chain's CDR3 is CASGWDRRSGAEAFF. In DNA form, the CDR3 reads TGTGCCTCTGGATGGGACAGGCGATCGGGCGCTGAAGCTTTCTTT.

This chain joins TRBV30 and TRBJ1-1; the D gene is possibly TRBD1 (5 bases). V dropped 3 bases and J dropped 4 bases, with 12 bases sitting between them. The germline V gene has CDR1 GTSNPN and CDR2 SVGIG (reference sequence). The length of the CDR3 is 13 residues. This CDR3 reads CAWRNEGSTEAFF. The CDR3 coding sequence is TGTGCCTGGAGAAACGAGGGGAGCACTGAAGCTTTCTTT. The full variable domain, its missing parts supplied by reference TRBV30 and TRBJ1-1, is SQTIHQWPATLVQPVGSPLSLECTVEGTSNPNLYWYRQAAGRGLQLLFYSVGIGQISSEVPQNLSASRPQDRQFILSSKKLLLSDSGFYLCAWRNEGSTEAFFGQGTRLTVV.

The chain couples TRBV18 to TRBJ2-7; 8 bases are shared with TRBD1. The CDR3 is 13 residues long. The J segment lost 5 bases and the V segment lost 3 bases, leaving 3 bases of the junction unmatched. CDR1 KGHSH and CDR2 LQKENI come from the germline V gene. Here the CDR3 DNA reads TGTGCCAGCTCACCCGACAGGGGCCACGAGCAGTACTTC. It is translated as CASSPDRGHEQYF.

The rearrangement uses TRBV25-1 and TRBJ1-4; 8 nucleotides agree with TRBD1. This CDR3 has 15 residues. The germline CDR1 and CDR2 sequences are MGHDK and SYGVNS. Trimming removed 8 bases from V and 5 bases from J; junction bases left unmatched: 10. CDR3 bases: TGTGCCAGCTCATTGTGGACAGGGCTAAATGAAAAACTGTTTTTT. Protein: CASSLWTGLNEKLFF.

This clone was seen a handful of times. This chain joins TRBV6-8 and TRBJ2-7; D perhaps matches TRBD1 (6 bases). Germline V gene data show CDR1 as MNHGY and CDR2 as SAAAGT. The CDR3 has 13 residues. Deletions cut 7 bases from V and 4 bases from J, with 14 bases between. CDR3 sequence (DNA): TGTGCCAGCAACACAGGGTTGGGTTACGAGCAGTACTTC. Protein product: CASNTGLGYEQYF.

Judged by abundance, this clone is medium-sized. The chain joins TRBV6-1 to TRBJ1-2; D is ambiguous. Trimming pared 1 base from V and 6 bases from J, leaving 9 bases between. Germline assignment: CDR1 MNHNS and CDR2 SASEGT. The CDR3 is made up of 13 amino acids. The CDR3 loop reads CASSEDKVDGYTF. CDR3 bases: TGTGCCAGCAGTGAAGATAAGGTCGATGGCTACACCTTC.

A few counts support this clone. CDR3 amino acids: CASSATGSAYNEQFF. DNA for the CDR3: TGTGCCAGCAGTGCAACAGGGAGCGCCTACAATGAGCAGTTCTTC. The chain joins TRBV9 to TRBJ2-1, with D tentatively TRBD1 (6 bases). The germline V gene has CDR1 SGDLS and CDR2 YYNGEE. Trimming took 5 bases from V and 2 from J, leaving 14 bases between them. There are 15 residues in the CDR3.

V is TRBV18 and J is TRBJ2-7; 8 positions agree with TRBD1. The CDR3 covers 12 residues. Germline V CDR1 and CDR2: KGHSH, LQKENI. V dropped 5 bases and J dropped 6; count of bases not matched to a gene: 3. The CDR3 DNA sequence: TGTGCCAGCTCAACACAGGGGGGCGAGCAGTACTTC. Protein product: CASSTQGGEQYF. The whole variable domain, filled in from reference TRBV18 and TRBJ2-7, reads NAGVMQNPRHLVRRRGQEARLRCSPMKGHSHVYWYRQLPEEGLKFMVYLQKENIIDESGMPKERFSAEFPKEGPSILRIQQVVRGDSAAYFCASSTQGGEQYFGPGTRLTVT.

The chain joins TRBV12-5 to TRBJ1-4, with unresolved D. Trimming removed 0 bases at V and 1 base at J, with 0 bases between. Germline V lookup: CDR1 LGHNT, CDR2 FRNRAP. The CDR3 runs 13 residues. The CDR3 sequence: CASGLVTNEKLFF. The DNA for the CDR3 is TGTGCTAGTGGTTTGGTAACTAATGAAAAACTGTTTTTT.

This rearrangement joins TRBV18 to TRBJ1-1; D possibly corresponds to TRBD1 (5 bases). CDR3 size: 16 residues. Germline CDR1 and CDR2: KGHSH and LQKENI. V was shortened by 4 bases and J by 3 bases, with 18 bases between the two germline ends. The CDR3 spells CASSQESGLGYTEAFF. CDR3 nucleotides: TGTGCCAGCTCACAGGAGTCGGGGCTAGGCTACACTGAAGCTTTCTTT.

The rearrangement joins TRBV29-1 to TRBJ2-6, with D perhaps TRBD2 (5 bases). The CDR3 is made up of 15 amino acids. Between the trimmed V and J ends, which lost 7 bases and 0 bases, there was a span of 13 bases. Germline V gene sequence: CDR1 SQVTM, CDR2 ANQGSEA. The CDR3 region has the DNA TGCAGCGCCCTTCTAGCCACCTCTGGGGCCAACGTCCTGACTTTC. This codes for CSALLATSGANVLTF.

This clone was detected only a few times. The chain carries TRBV6-8 and TRBJ1-1, with a possible D match to TRBD1 (5 bases). Between the trimmed V and J ends, which lost 3 bases and 11 bases, there was a span of 19 bases. The germline gives CDR1 MNHGY, CDR2 SAAAGT. The length of the CDR3 is 14 residues. The CDR3 is CASSYAPTGPDAFF. The CDR3 DNA reads TGTGCCAGCAGTTATGCTCCCACAGGTCCGGACGCTTTCTTT.

CDR3 protein: CASSVQEGRGEQYF. In DNA form, the CDR3 reads TGTGCCAGCAGCGTTCAGGAGGGCCGGGGCGAGCAGTACTTC. The chain employs TRBV7-4 and TRBJ2-7; tentatively, D is TRBD2 (6 bases). The CDR3 contains 14 residues. Germline values: CDR1 SGHVT, CDR2 SQSDAQ. With 5 bases removed from V and 6 bases from J, the gap between germline ends came to 17 bases.

This clone is termed medium-sized. The CDR3 protein is CASSRRFQISSSYNEQFF. The CDR3 nucleotides are TGCGCCAGCAGCCGGAGGTTTCAGATATCCAGCTCCTACAATGAGCAGTTCTTC. The chain is built from TRBV4-1 and TRBJ2-1; maybe TRBD2 (5 bases). Germline V gives CDR1 MGHRA, CDR2 YSYEKL. V was pared by 4 bases and J by 0 bases, with 19 bases between. The CDR3 totals 18 residues.

This chain joins TRBV28 and TRBJ2-2; either TRBD1 or TRBD2 may fit D (5 bases each). Germline values: CDR1 MDHEN, CDR2 SYDVKM. Between the trimmed V and J ends, which lost 6 bases and 4 bases, there was a span of 15 bases. The CDR3 spans 15 residues. This CDR3 is CASSNEGIGTGELFF. CDR3 bases: TGTGCCAGCAGCAATGAGGGGATCGGCACCGGGGAGCTGTTTTTT.

This clone has more than one count but fewer than ten. Some base is ambiguous or went unread, and X replaces its residue. The V and J genes are TRBV6-8 and TRBJ2-1, with D unclear. The CDR3 spans 16 residues. Per the germline V gene, CDR1 is MNHGY and CDR2 is SAAAGT. Trimming shortened V by 0 bases and J by 2 bases, and 11 bases separated the two germline ends. The DNA of the CDR3 is TGTGCCAGCAGTTACTCGGGCGGAGAAYCCTACAATGAGCAGTTCTTC. Protein product: CASSYSGGEXYNEQFF.